These T cell receptor beta chains were read from a single sample in a study of CD8+CD57+ T cells in acquired aplastic anemia. TCRdb fed the reads into MiXCR, producing one record per CDR3 protein. The data hold some 140,000 distinct CDR3 sequences, with just over 50% observed a single time. Material for sequencing was sorted CD4+, CD8+, or CD8+CD57+ T cells (not recorded which) from PBMCs. These receptors were obtained from a human donor with aplastic anemia. The CDR3 runs from the conserved cysteine through the conserved F or W. A D gene is named only where the DNA matches it firmly. Rows give clone size only sometimes, using once, few, many, or a class for an expanded clone.

d_gene: NA
j_gene: TRBJ1-2
abundance: many
v_gene: TRBV13
CDR3nt: TGTGCCAGCAGCTTTACAGCGTTTACTAACTATGGCTACACCTTC
CDR3aa: CASSFTAFTNYGYTF

d_gene: TRBD2
j_gene: TRBJ2-7
abundance: NA
v_gene: TRBV20-1
CDR3nt: TGCAGTGCTCCCCTAGCGGGAGGGCCCTCCGAGCAGTACTTC
CDR3aa: CSAPLAGGPSEQYF

d_gene: NA
j_gene: TRBJ2-5
abundance: many
v_gene: TRBV6-5
CDR3nt: TGTGCCAGCAGTTACTCGTCCGAGGCCCAGTACTTC
CDR3aa: CASSYSSEAQYF

d_gene: TRBD1
j_gene: TRBJ1-1
abundance: NA
v_gene: TRBV5-1
CDR3nt: TGCGCCAGCAGCCTGAGGACAGGTCCTATGAACACTGAAGCTTTCTTT
CDR3aa: CASSLRTGPMNTEAFF

d_gene: TRBD2
j_gene: TRBJ2-7
abundance: few
v_gene: TRBV10-3
CDR3nt: TGTGCCATCAGTGAGTCTCAAGCGGGAGTTGGGGAGCAGTACTTC
CDR3aa: CAISESQAGVGEQYF

d_gene: TRBD2
j_gene: TRBJ2-1
abundance: once
v_gene: TRBV11-1
CDR3nt: TGTGCCAGCAGCTTGGACCTAGCGGGAGGGGAGCAGTTCTTC
CDR3aa: CASSLDLAGGEQFF

d_gene: NA
j_gene: TRBJ2-7
abundance: many
v_gene: TRBV20-1
CDR3nt: TGCAGTGCTAGAGATCACAGATCCAGTTACCCTTCCTACGAGCAGTACTTC
CDR3aa: CSARDHRSSYPSYEQYF

d_gene: TRBD1
j_gene: TRBJ2-5
abundance: many
v_gene: TRBV7-9
CDR3nt: TGTGCCAGCAGCCTACATTGGGGCAGGGGGTTTGAGACCCAGTACTTC
CDR3aa: CASSLHWGRGFETQYF

d_gene: TRBD1
j_gene: TRBJ2-3
abundance: many
v_gene: TRBV5-4
CDR3nt: TGTGCCAGCAGCCTCGGGACAGGCGATCTAAGCACAGATACGCAGTATTTT
CDR3aa: CASSLGTGDLSTDTQYF

d_gene: TRBD1
j_gene: TRBJ1-3
abundance: NA
v_gene: TRBV2
CDR3nt: TGTGCCAGCACCACGGACAGGGCTGGAAACACCATATATTTT
CDR3aa: CASTTDRAGNTIYF

d_gene: TRBD1
j_gene: TRBJ2-1
abundance: many
v_gene: TRBV6-4
CDR3nt: TGTGCCAGCAGTGACTCGAACCGCGACAGGGTCAAGGTCTTC
CDR3aa: CASSDSNRDRVKVF

d_gene: NA
j_gene: TRBJ1-2
abundance: NA
v_gene: TRBV7-9
CDR3nt: TGTGCCAGCAGCTTAGTCGGGGGGCAGGACTATGGCTACACCTTC
CDR3aa: CASSLVGGQDYGYTF

d_gene: NA
j_gene: TRBJ2-1
abundance: NA
v_gene: TRBV7-2
CDR3nt: TGTGCCAGCAGCTTAGGCGGGACGCAGTTCTTC
CDR3aa: CASSLGGTQFF

d_gene: NA
j_gene: TRBJ1-1
abundance: NA
v_gene: TRBV12-3/TRBV12-4
CDR3nt: TGTGCCAGCAGTCAGACAGGACGCGGCACTGAAGCTTTCTTT
CDR3aa: CASSQTGRGTEAFF

d_gene: NA
j_gene: TRBJ1-6
abundance: few
v_gene: TRBV29-1
CDR3nt: TGCAGCGTTGGGGGGGGATTCAATTCACCCCTCCACTTT
CDR3aa: CSVGGGFNSPLHF

d_gene: NA
j_gene: TRBJ2-1
abundance: NA
v_gene: TRBV4-3
CDR3nt: TGCGCCAGCAGCCAAGTTCGGACGGATTACAATGAGCAGTTCTTC
CDR3aa: CASSQVRTDYNEQFF

d_gene: NA
j_gene: TRBJ1-1
abundance: many
v_gene: TRBV7-9
CDR3nt: TGTGCCAGCAGCTCTAAGGAGAACACTGAAGCTTTCTTT
CDR3aa: CASSSKENTEAFF

d_gene: NA
j_gene: TRBJ2-1
abundance: few
v_gene: TRBV6-2/TRBV6-3
CDR3nt: TGTGCCAGCAGTTACCCGATAGAAACCCCCTACAATGAGCAGTTCTTC
CDR3aa: CASSYPIETPYNEQFF

d_gene: TRBD1
j_gene: TRBJ1-1
abundance: NA
v_gene: TRBV7-3
CDR3nt: TGTGCCAGCAGAACTAATGCAGGGGGGAGCACTGAAGCTTTCTTT
CDR3aa: CASRTNAGGSTEAFF

d_gene: TRBD1
j_gene: TRBJ2-5
abundance: NA
v_gene: TRBV2
CDR3nt: TGTGCCAGCAGTCTGACAGGGGGAAAAGAGACCCAGTACTTC
CDR3aa: CASSLTGGKETQYF

d_gene: TRBD1
j_gene: TRBJ1-2
abundance: once
v_gene: TRBV20-1
CDR3nt: TGCAGTGCTAGAGATCTCGGGACAGGGAATTATGGCTACACCTTC
CDR3aa: CSARDLGTGNYGYTF

d_gene: NA
j_gene: TRBJ2-1
abundance: many
v_gene: TRBV7-9
CDR3nt: TGTGCCAGCAGCTTAGGAGGGCGGCCCTACAATGAGCAGTTCTTC
CDR3aa: CASSLGGRPYNEQFF

d_gene: TRBD2
j_gene: TRBJ2-3
abundance: NA
v_gene: TRBV7-9
CDR3nt: TGTGCCAGCAGCCGGACTAGTTGGGATACGCAGTATTTT
CDR3aa: CASSRTSWDTQYF

d_gene: NA
j_gene: TRBJ1-2
abundance: few
v_gene: TRBV5-1
CDR3nt: TGCGCCAGCAGACCCCCCGATTGGACTCCCCATCGCGGCTACACCTTC
CDR3aa: CASRPPDWTPHRGYTF